This TCR beta chain was sequenced in a study of regulatory T cells in long-lasting Graves disease. Study details: For under 3 months, newly diagnosed Graves' patients had been taking antithyroid drugs.

V shed 1 base, J shed 9 bases, and the junction held 15 bases outside the gene matches. CDR3 size: 16 residues. The time point is: newly diagnosed GD, antithyroid drugs for less than 3 months. PBMCs were the source of the RNA used for TCR sequencing. Libraries of TCR beta came from iRepertoire HTBI primers plus Arm-PCR of CDR3 regions. TCRdb re-analysed the multiplex PCR reads in MiXCR, keeping a single row per CDR3 protein. This table holds 450,000 to 700,000 distinct CDR3 sequences, approximately 12% found once. In this sample, this clonotype turned up many times. These data also featured in a second study, about T cells in Graves' hyperthyroidism and ophthalmopathy. That paper adds: Clinical symptoms, serum thyroxine, TRAb, thyroid ultrasound and orbital computed tomography established diagnosis. Blood also showed most of the thyroid clonotypes that were expanded above 0.001.

Here the sequenced sample was peripheral blood mononuclear cells (PBMCs), taken at new diagnosis, from a patient treated with antithyroid drugs. J is TRBJ2-7 and V is TRBV12-3 or TRBV12-4; 7 nucleotides align to TRBD1. The sequence was obtained from a man younger than 40 with Graves disease. CDR3 protein: CASSLGRQGPSGGQYF. For the CDR3, the DNA is TGTGCCAGCAGTTTAGGGCGGCAGGGACCTTCAGGGGGGCAGTACTTC.